This TCR beta chain was identified during a study of CD8 T cells in ankylosing spondylitis. Per germline, CDR1 KGHDR and CDR2 SFDVKD. The CDR3 runs 14 residues. The V end was cut by 2 bases, the J end by 8 bases, with 14 bases between. Whole-study findings and limits: A TCR beta motif of fewer than ten highly homologous variants appeared characteristic of ankylosing spondylitis blood.

This clonotype appeared many times. Its antigen is currently unknown. TCRdb recomputed calls from the 5' RACE reads with MiXCR, one row per CDR3 protein. The data contain a few hundred thousand distinct CDR3 sequences, 9.5% to 15% of them singletons. The V gene is TRBV24-1, the J gene TRBJ1-2, with D possibly matching TRBD1 (5 bases). This TCR was sampled from a male donor with ankylosing spondylitis. The sequencing sample was made of blood, either unsorted or a sorted T cell fraction (not recorded which). The CDR3 DNA is TGTGCCACCAGTGATTGGAGACAGCGAAGGGGCTACACCTTC. Its protein is CATSDWRQRRGYTF.